These T cell receptor beta chains were read from a single sample in a study of cytomegalovirus exposure and HLA in healthy donors. Clones were sequenced by immunoSEQ multiplex PCR, and TCRdb holds only the in-frame ones, with some missing. The data show under 150,000 clones, 70% to 85% seen once. Sequenced material: PBMCs. The receptors were gathered from a boy aged 5-17 years in good health and CMV-seronegative. Each CDR3 is given with its conserved first and last residue. Where a row states a size, it is once, few, many or the class of an expanded clone; other rows omit it.

V: TRBV2
size: .
CDR3: CASSESPSGNTIYF

V: TRBV30
size: .
CDR3: CAWSGPARGYTF

V: TRBV5-6
size: .
CDR3: CASSFNLVAGGSNEQFF

V: TRBV4-1
size: .
CDR3: CASSQPTGNSYGYTF

V: TRBV25-1
size: few
CDR3: CASSGPGGSTDTQYF

V: TRBV27
size: .
CDR3: CASSLSIGDIDTEAFF

V: TRBV4-2
size: .
CDR3: CASSQARDQPQHF

V: TRBV5-4
size: .
CDR3: CASRKSQGNEQYF

V: TRBV6-5
size: .
CDR3: CASAQMSSRTYEQYF

V: TRBV4-1
size: .
CDR3: CASSRQGVNTEAFF

V: TRBV7-9
size: .
CDR3: CASSFTTRGYTF

V: TRBV10-3
size: .
CDR3: CAISEQTGGYGYTF

V: TRBV19
size: .
CDR3: CASKSNRAPGELFF

V: TRBV2
size: once
CDR3: CASSEDWRMQFF

V: TRBV4-2
size: .
CDR3: CASSQDVAGVENEQYF

V: TRBV27
size: .
CDR3: CASSLYQGAETQYF

V: TRBV20-1
size: few
CDR3: CSVLNEYEQYF

V: TRBV29-1
size: .
CDR3: CSVYSPSSGANVLTF

V: TRBV14
size: .
CDR3: CASSQDSTGREQYF

V: TRBV30
size: .
CDR3: CAWSRGAGALSGHEQYF

V: TRBV19
size: once
CDR3: CASKGLADSYEQYF

V: TRBV11-3
size: .
CDR3: CASSFRAGDYEQYF

V: TRBV6-6
size: .
CDR3: CASSYPATGATEAFF

V: TRBV25-1
size: .
CDR3: CASNLQTDEQFF

V: TRBV6-5
size: .
CDR3: CASKPTRQPYSPLHF

V: TRBV11-1
size: .
CDR3: CASSLGDYEQYF

V: TRBV6-1
size: .
CDR3: CASSEGTLGPYEQYF

V: TRBV4-1
size: .
CDR3: CASSQDRVGHGGELFF

V: TRBV7-2
size: .
CDR3: CASSLRGQGASEQYF

V: TRBV15
size: .
CDR3: CATSTREAYEQYF

V: TRBV7-2
size: once
CDR3: CASSLGLAGGPTDTQYF

V: TRBV5-4
size: .
CDR3: CASTGVGTPPEQFF

V: TRBV5-5
size: few
CDR3: CASTLGRGRSYEQYF

V: TRBV6-6
size: few
CDR3: CASSYSSSSGELFF

V: TRBV27
size: .
CDR3: CASSPIQGMNTEAFF

V: TRBV10-1
size: .
CDR3: CASRCRQSLSNQPQHF

V: TRBV4-2
size: .
CDR3: CASSRSSQGAGYEQYF

V: TRBV2
size: .
CDR3: CASSNPTGGSAEAFF

V: TRBV5-4
size: .
CDR3: CASSSLAGSSYEQYF

V: TRBV5-1
size: .
CDR3: CASSLRTSGSSYNEQFF

V: TRBV2
size: .
CDR3: CASSEALGQGYEQYF

V: TRBV4-1
size: .
CDR3: CASRPGTGEETQYF

V: TRBV29-1
size: .
CDR3: CSVERQINEQFF

V: TRBV27
size: .
CDR3: CASSEIPGSWSYTF

V: TRBV9
size: .
CDR3: CASSTWTGLNTEAFF

V: TRBV30
size: .
CDR3: CAWTRGAPPPPQHQPQHF

V: TRBV10-3
size: once
CDR3: CASSLAAGGQETQYF

V: TRBV30
size: once
CDR3: CAWVDRLNTEAFF

V: TRBV6-1
size: .
CDR3: CASSLWGGETQYF

V: TRBV4-2
size: once
CDR3: CASSQPEGSSGRLEQYF

V: TRBV29-1
size: .
CDR3: CSVDRGQGSYEQYF